Each of the 18 T cell receptor beta chains below was sequenced from the same sample in a study of prognosis after radiotherapy for stage I lung cancer. Amplification of TCR beta CDR3 from genomic DNA used two-round multiplex PCR. First-round PCR amplification was performed with primers specific to each TRBV and TRBJ gene. TCRdb recomputed calls from the multiplex PCR reads with MiXCR, one row per CDR3 protein. The sample includes almost 20,000 distinct CDR3 sequences, roughly 30% of them seen just once. Sequencing used PBMCs, obtained before or after stereotactic body radiation therapy (not recorded which). The receptor source for this set is a donor over 45 with non-small cell lung cancer.

With respect to this clonotype: Being one base from a much bigger clone, this may be a read error. Likely a read error: the CDR3 ends without its conserved phenylalanine or tryptophan. This rearrangement joins TRBV2 to TRBJ1-5; 10 nucleotides line up with TRBD1. The CDR3 sequence is 13 residues long. J gave up 7 bases and V 8 bases, and 5 bases lay outside the gene matches. Per the germline V gene, CDR1 is SNHLY and CDR2 is FYNNEI. This CDR3 is CASGGQGYQPQHL. The CDR3 DNA follows: TGTGCCAGCGGGGGACAGGGGTACCAGCCCCAGCATCTT.

This clonotype occurred many times. The chain is built from TRBV19 and TRBJ1-5; tentative D call: TRBD1 (6 bases). This CDR3 spans 15 amino acids. CDR1 LNHDA and CDR2 SQIVND come from the germline V gene (reference sequence). V lost 6 bases and J 6 bases, leaving 18 bases between the germline ends. CDR3 sequence (DNA): TGTGCCAGTAGCGATGGGGGGGGCTCTAGTCAGCCCCAGCATTTT. It yields the protein CASSDGGGSSQPQHF.

This clonotype was seen repeatedly, ten times or more. J is TRBJ2-5 and V is TRBV6-2 or TRBV6-3, with D unresolved. Trimming pared 4 bases from V and 2 bases from J, leaving 8 bases between. This CDR3 region has 13 residues. Germline lookup yields CDR1 MNHEY and CDR2 SVGEGT. The CDR3 nucleotides are TGTGCCAGCAGTTTTCAATCGCAAGAGACCCAGTACTTC. Translating gives CASSFQSQETQYF.

This clonotype was seen ten or more times. V and J are TRBV20-1 and TRBJ2-2; 9 nucleotides line up with TRBD1. CDR3 length: 16 amino acids. J was trimmed by 4 bases and V by 0 bases; bases with no gene match: 6. Germline CDR1 is DFQATT and CDR2 is SNEGSKA (reference sequence). The CDR3 sequence: CSARDVGQGGTGELFF. CDR3 coding DNA: TGCAGTGCTAGAGATGTGGGACAGGGTGGCACCGGGGAGCTGTTTTTT.

This clonotype was detected many times. This sequence joins TRBV6-5 and TRBJ2-3, with D perhaps being TRBD1 or TRBD2 (6 bases each). The CDR3 runs to 15 residues. Germline V gives CDR1 MNHEY, CDR2 SVGAGI. V lost 0 bases to trimming and J lost 4 bases, with 11 bases between them. The CDR3 spells CASSYSGGQADTQYF. The CDR3 DNA reads TGTGCCAGCAGTTACTCCGGGGGCCAAGCAGATACGCAGTATTTT.

This clonotype was recorded once. A much larger clone is a single base away; this may be a read error. V usage is TRBV15 and J usage is TRBJ2-4; D gene unclear. V lost 4 bases to trimming and J lost 3 bases, with 13 bases between them. Germline-derived CDR1 and CDR2 are LNHNV and YYDKDF (reference sequence). This CDR3 contains 15 residues. In DNA, the CDR3 is TGTGCCACCAGCATAGATCCCGAAAACAAAAACATTCAGTACTTC. This translates into CATSIDPENKNIQYF.

The chain uses TRBV20-1 and TRBJ2-2, with D possibly TRBD2 on 6 matching bases. The germline CDR1 and CDR2 sequences are DFQATT and SNEGSKA (reference sequence). CDR3 length: 18 amino acids. Trimming took 3 bases from V and 6 from J, leaving 26 bases between them. Here the CDR3 reads CSASGVISGDSISGELFF. CDR3 in DNA: TGCAGTGCTAGCGGCGTTATTAGCGGTGACTCCATCTCCGGGGAGCTGTTTTTT.

This clonotype was found many times. J is TRBJ2-7 and V is TRBV27, with 9 bases lining up with TRBD1. V gave up 6 bases and J gave up 5 bases; unmatched junction bases: 5. The CDR3 consists of 13 residues. Per germline, CDR1 MNHEY and CDR2 SMNVEV (reference sequence). CDR3 protein: CASSSGTGHEQYF. CDR3 bases: TGTGCCAGCAGCTCTGGGACAGGGCACGAGCAGTACTTC.

Points on this clonotype: A single base is all that separates this from a far larger clone, so a read error is likely. This chain uses TRBV6-2 or TRBV6-3 with TRBJ2-7; D unresolved. The germline V gene encodes CDR1 MNHEY and CDR2 SVGEGT. Trimming removed 5 bases from V and 3 bases from J, with 17 bases in between. The CDR3 length is 15 residues. CDR3 sequence reads: CASSNLRRRSYEQYF. In DNA, the CDR3 is TGTGCCAGCAGTAACCTAAGGAGAAGAAGCTACGAGCAGTACTTC.

There are many counts of this clonotype. The V gene is TRBV12-3 or TRBV12-4, the J gene TRBJ2-1; D unclear. This CDR3 contains 16 residues. Trimming shortened V by 4 bases and J by 0 bases, and 13 bases separated the two germline ends. The CDR3 loop reads CASSSTHFSSYNEQFF. The CDR3 DNA is TGTGCCAGCAGTTCCACCCACTTTAGCTCCTACAATGAGCAGTTCTTC.

J is TRBJ1-2 and V is TRBV20-1; TRBD1 matches at 7 bases. Looked up from germline, CDR1 is DFQATT and CDR2 is SNEGSKA (reference sequence). The CDR3 runs 15 residues. Trimming removed 3 bases from V and 2 bases from J; junction bases left unmatched: 9. CDR3 nucleotide sequence: TGCAGTGCTAGTGTGAAACAGGGGATAAACTATGGCTACACCTTC. This gives the protein CSASVKQGINYGYTF.

This clonotype was recorded only once. A junction boundary mismatches the germline segment, possibly from a read error. This rearrangement joins TRBV6-4 to TRBJ1-5; no reliable D call. CDR1 MRHNA and CDR2 SNTAGT come from the germline V gene. The CDR3 length is 13 residues. CDR3 amino acids: CASSEVFLQPQHF. CDR3 sequence (DNA): TGCGCCAGCAGTGAAGTGTTTCTACAGCCCCAGCATTTT.

Regarding this clonotype: This likely stems from a read error, as it lies one base from a far larger clone. This rearrangement joins TRBV12-3 or TRBV12-4 to TRBJ2-6; 8 bases align to TRBD2. The J call may be in error: the DNA end matches TRBJ2-7 better. The CDR3 covers 15 residues. Written as DNA, the CDR3 is TGTGCCAGCAGCCCCGCGCAAGCGGGAGAGTCCAAGCAGTACTTC. This encodes CASSPAQAGESKQYF.

As for this clonotype: A far larger clone is only one base removed, so a read error is likely. The chain carries TRBV7-9 and TRBJ2-2, with 10 nucleotides matching TRBD2. Germline V gene sequence: CDR1 SEHNR, CDR2 FQNEAQ (reference sequence). The CDR3 extends over 16 amino acids. In nucleotides, the CDR3 is TGTGCCAGCAGCCTATCGGGACTAGCGTCCACCGGGGAGCCGTTTTTT. This translates into CASSLSGLASTGEPFF.

This clonotype was seen ten or more times. The CDR3 DNA follows: TGCAGCGCTGGACAGGGGGTTAATTCACCCCTCCACTTT. Amino acid sequence: CSAGQGVNSPLHF. The chain couples TRBV29-1 to TRBJ1-6; 10 bases map to TRBD1. This CDR3 contains 13 residues. The V segment lost 7 bases and the J segment 6 bases; nucleotides outside the gene matches: 3. CDR1 is SQVTM, CDR2 ANQGSEA, per germline.

This clonotype was observed at least ten times. The CDR3 here is CASSLVGPSYEQYF. The CDR3, as DNA: TGTGCCAGCAGCTTGGTGGGACCCTCCTACGAGCAGTACTTC. V is TRBV5-6 and J is TRBJ2-7; the D call may be TRBD1 or TRBD2 (5 bases each). CDR3 length: 14 residues. Looked up from germline, CDR1 is SGHDT and CDR2 is YYEEEE. V lost 0 bases and J lost 0, with 7 bases in between.

Many counts were recorded for this clonotype. The rearrangement joins TRBV20-1 to TRBJ2-7, with D possibly matching TRBD1 (5 bases). The CDR3 covers 10 residues. Per the germline V gene, CDR1 is DFQATT and CDR2 is SNEGSKA (reference sequence). V dropped 7 bases and J dropped 8 bases, with 12 bases sitting between them. The CDR3 DNA follows: TGCAGTGTCAGGGTCGGGCAGCAGTACTTC. It encodes CSVRVGQQYF.

The sample holds a few counts of this clonotype. A far larger clone differs by one base, so this is likely a read error. The chain links TRBV6-1 to TRBJ2-2; 7 positions match TRBD2. This CDR3 contains 15 residues. Germline V gene lookup returns CDR1 MNHNS and CDR2 SASEGT. The CDR3 nucleotides read TGTGCCAGCAGAGAGCGGGGCGCGAACACCAGGGAGCTGTTTTTT. Translating gives CASRERGANTRELFF.